This T cell receptor (beta chain) was captured in a study of CD8+ T cells in alopecia areata. The treatment denotes: oral pan-JAK inhibitor, 5-10 mg twice daily. It was from alopecia areata patients that lesional scalp punch biopsies and peripheral blood were collected. To note about this clone: What it recognizes is unknown.

CDR1 and CDR2 from the germline V gene are SEHNR and FQNEAQ (reference sequence). The V segment lost 3 bases and the J segment 4 bases; nucleotides outside the gene matches: 8. The CDR3 has 15 residues. Extraction of RNA preceded its reverse transcription into cDNA, which served as the sequencing template. Using immunoSEQ multiplex PCR, the repertoire was profiled, and TCRdb retains in-frame clones only, with some absent. The sample lists roughly 120,000 clones, 50% to 75% occurring once. Study-level points and caveats: Administration of tofacitinib significantly diminished scalp clonality and expanded CD8+ clones within the top 100. The study found higher clonality in lesional than normal scalp, especially in alopecia totalis/universalis.

The specimen was CD8+ T cells sorted from blood, collected at week 4, from a patient treated with tofacitinib. The rearrangement links TRBV7-9 to TRBJ2-5; 7 bases match TRBD2. This sequence was found in a human donor with alopecia areata. The CDR3 region is CASSFLLGEGETQYF. As DNA, the CDR3 is TGTGCCAGCAGCTTCCTACTAGGGGAGGGAGAGACCCAGTACTTC.